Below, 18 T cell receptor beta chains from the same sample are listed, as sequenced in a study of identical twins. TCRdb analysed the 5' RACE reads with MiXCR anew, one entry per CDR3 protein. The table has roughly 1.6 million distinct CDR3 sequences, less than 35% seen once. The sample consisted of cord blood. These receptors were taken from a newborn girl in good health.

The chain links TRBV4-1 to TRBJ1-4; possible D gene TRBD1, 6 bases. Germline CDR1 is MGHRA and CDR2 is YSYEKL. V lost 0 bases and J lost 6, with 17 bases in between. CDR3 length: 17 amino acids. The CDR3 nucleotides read TGCGCCAGCAGCCAAGATGTCCGCAGGGGAGAATATGAAAAACTGTTTTTT. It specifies CASSQDVRRGEYEKLFF.

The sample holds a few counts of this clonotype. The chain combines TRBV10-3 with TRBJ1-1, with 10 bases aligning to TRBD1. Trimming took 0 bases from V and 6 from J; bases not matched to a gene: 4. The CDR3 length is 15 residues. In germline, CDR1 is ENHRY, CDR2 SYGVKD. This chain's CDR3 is CAISESGQGEAEAFF. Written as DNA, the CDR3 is TGTGCCATCAGTGAGTCCGGACAGGGGGAGGCTGAAGCTTTCTTT.

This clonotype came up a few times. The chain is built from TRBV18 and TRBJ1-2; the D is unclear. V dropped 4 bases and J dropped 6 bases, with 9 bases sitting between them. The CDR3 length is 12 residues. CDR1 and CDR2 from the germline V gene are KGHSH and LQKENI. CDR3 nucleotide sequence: TGTGCCAGCTCACTGGCTCACGATGGCTACACCTTC. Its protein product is CASSLAHDGYTF.

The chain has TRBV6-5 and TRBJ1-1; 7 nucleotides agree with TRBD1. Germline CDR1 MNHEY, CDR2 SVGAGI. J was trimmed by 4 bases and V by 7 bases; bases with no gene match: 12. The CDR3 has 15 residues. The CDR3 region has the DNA TGTGCCAGCATCAACCCTGACAGGGACGGCACTGAAGCTTTCTTT. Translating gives CASINPDRDGTEAFF.

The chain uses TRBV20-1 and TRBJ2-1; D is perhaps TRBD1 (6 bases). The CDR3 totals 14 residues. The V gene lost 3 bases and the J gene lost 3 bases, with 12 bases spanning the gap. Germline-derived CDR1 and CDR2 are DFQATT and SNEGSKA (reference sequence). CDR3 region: CSASDQTGYNEQFF. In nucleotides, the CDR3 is TGCAGTGCTAGCGACCAGACAGGCTACAATGAGCAGTTCTTC.

The CDR3 DNA is TGTGCCAGCAGTAACGACCGATACCAAGAGACCCAGTACTTC. Translated: CASSNDRYQETQYF. This sequence joins TRBV28 and TRBJ2-5; the D is unclear. The CDR3 runs to 14 residues. V lost 5 bases, J lost 0 bases, and 10 bases lay in between. Per germline, CDR1 MDHEN and CDR2 SYDVKM.

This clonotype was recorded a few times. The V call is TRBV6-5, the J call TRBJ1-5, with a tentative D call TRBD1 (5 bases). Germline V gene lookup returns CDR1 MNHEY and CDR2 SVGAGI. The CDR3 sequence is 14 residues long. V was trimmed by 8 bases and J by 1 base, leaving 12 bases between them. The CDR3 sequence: CASRRGASNQPQHF. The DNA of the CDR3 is TGTGCCAGCCGGAGGGGCGCGAGCAATCAGCCCCAGCATTTT.

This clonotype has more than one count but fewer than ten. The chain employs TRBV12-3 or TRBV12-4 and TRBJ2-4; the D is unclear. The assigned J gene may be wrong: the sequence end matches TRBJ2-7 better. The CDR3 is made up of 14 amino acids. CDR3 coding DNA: TGTGCCAGCAGTCCCCCGGGCCCCCTATACGAGCAGTACTTC. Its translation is CASSPPGPLYEQYF.

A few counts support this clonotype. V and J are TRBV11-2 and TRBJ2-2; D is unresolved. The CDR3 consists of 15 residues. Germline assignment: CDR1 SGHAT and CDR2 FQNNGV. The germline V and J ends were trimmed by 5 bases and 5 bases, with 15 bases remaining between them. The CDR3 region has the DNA TGTGCCAGCAGCCCCGGGCTCCAGACAACCGGGGAGCTGTTTTTT. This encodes CASSPGLQTTGELFF.

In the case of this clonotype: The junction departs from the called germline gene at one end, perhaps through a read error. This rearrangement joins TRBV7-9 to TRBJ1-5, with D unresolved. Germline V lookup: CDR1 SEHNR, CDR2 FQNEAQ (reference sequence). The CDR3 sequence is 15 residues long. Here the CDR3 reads CASSVANGPNRPQHF. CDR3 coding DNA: TGTGCCAGCAGCGTAGCGAATGGCCCCAATCGGCCCCAGCATTTT.

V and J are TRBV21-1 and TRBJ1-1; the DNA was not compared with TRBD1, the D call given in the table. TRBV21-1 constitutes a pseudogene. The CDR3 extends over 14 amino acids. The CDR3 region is CASSPWWVNTEAFF. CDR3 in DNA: TGTGCCAGCAGCCCCTGGTGGGTGAACACTGAAGCTTTCTTT.

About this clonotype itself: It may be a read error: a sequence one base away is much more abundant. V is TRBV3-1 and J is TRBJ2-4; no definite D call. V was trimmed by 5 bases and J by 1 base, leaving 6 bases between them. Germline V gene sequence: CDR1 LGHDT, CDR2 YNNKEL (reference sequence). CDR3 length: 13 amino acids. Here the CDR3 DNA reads TGTGCCAGCAGCTCTATGGCCAAAAACATTCAGTACTTC. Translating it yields CASSSMAKNIQYF.

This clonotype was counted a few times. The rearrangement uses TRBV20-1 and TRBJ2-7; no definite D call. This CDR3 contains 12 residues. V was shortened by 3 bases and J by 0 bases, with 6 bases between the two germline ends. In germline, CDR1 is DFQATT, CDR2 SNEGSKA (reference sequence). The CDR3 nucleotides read TGCAGTGCTAGTTACTCCTCCTACGAGCAGTACTTC. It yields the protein CSASYSSYEQYF.

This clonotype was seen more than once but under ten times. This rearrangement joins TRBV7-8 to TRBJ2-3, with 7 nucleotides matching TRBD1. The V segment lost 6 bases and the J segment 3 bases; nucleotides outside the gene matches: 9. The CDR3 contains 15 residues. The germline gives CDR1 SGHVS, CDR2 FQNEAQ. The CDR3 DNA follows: TGTGCCAGCAGACCTGACAGGGTGGGGACAGATACGCAGTATTTT. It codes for CASRPDRVGTDTQYF. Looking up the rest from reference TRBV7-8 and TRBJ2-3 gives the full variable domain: GAGVSQSPRYKVAKRGQDVALRCDPISGHVSLFWYQQALGQGPEFLTYFQNEAQLDKSGLPSDRFFAERPEGSVSTLKIQRTQQEDSAVYLCASRPDRVGTDTQYFGPGTRLTVL.

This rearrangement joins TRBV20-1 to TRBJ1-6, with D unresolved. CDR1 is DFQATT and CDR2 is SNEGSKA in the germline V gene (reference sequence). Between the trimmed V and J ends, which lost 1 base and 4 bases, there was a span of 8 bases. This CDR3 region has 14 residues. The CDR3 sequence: CSARVSGYNSPLHF. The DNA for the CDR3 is TGCAGTGCTAGAGTTAGTGGGTATAATTCACCCCTCCACTTT.

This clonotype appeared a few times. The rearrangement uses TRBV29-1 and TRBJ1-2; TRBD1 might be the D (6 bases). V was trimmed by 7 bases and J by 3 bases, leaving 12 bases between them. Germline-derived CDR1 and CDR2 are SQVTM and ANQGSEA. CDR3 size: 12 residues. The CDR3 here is CSGLHRDYGYTF. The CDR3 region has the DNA TGCAGCGGCCTTCACAGGGACTATGGCTACACCTTC.

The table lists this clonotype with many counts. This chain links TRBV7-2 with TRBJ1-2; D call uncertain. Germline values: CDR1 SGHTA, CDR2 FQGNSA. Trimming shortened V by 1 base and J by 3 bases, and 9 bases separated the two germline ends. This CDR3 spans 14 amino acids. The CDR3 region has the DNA TGTGCCAGCAGCTTAGTATCCGGGTACTATGGCTACACCTTC. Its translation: CASSLVSGYYGYTF.

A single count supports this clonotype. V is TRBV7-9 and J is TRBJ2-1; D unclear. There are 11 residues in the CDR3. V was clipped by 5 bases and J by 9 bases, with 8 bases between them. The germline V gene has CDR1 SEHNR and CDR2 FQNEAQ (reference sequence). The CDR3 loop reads CASSRPVEQFF. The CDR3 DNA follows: TGTGCCAGCAGCCGACCGGTTGAGCAGTTCTTC.